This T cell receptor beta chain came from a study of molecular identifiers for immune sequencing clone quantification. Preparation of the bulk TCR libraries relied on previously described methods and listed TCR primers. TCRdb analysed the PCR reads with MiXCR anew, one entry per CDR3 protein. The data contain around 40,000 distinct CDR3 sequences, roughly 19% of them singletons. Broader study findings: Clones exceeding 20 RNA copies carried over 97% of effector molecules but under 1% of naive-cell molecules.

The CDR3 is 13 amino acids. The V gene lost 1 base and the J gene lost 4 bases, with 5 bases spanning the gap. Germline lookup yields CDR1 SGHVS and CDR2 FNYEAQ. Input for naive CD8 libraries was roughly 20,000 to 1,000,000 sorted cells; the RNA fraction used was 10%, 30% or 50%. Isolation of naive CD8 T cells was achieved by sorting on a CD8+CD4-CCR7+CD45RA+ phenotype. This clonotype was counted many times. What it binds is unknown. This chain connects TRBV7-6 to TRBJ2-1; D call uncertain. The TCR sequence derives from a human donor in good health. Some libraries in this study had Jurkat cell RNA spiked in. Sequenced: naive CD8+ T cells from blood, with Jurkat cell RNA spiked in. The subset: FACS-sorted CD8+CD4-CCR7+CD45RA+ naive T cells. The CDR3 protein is CASSLGQYNEQFF. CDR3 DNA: TGTGCCAGCAGCTTAGGGCAGTACAATGAGCAGTTCTTC.